The 29 T cell receptor beta chains presented below share a single source sample, sequenced in a study of human T cells and chemical hapten exposure. TCRdb ran MiXCR on the RACE reads and lists one entry per CDR3 protein. The sample comprises under 450,000 distinct CDR3 sequences, about 6% of which are singletons, and less than 6.5% rests with the top ten. As for time point: patch test 2, 6 weeks after DPC sensitization. Treatment denoted: therapeutic diphenylcyclopropenone sensitization with weekly scalp DPC. The sequences come from whole blood, collected in connection with sensitization to the hapten diphenylcyclopropenone (DPC). Receptors originate from a woman younger than 35 with alopecia areata. Some clones in this sample may be carry-over from other donors' samples.

A few counts support this clonotype. The genes are TRBV6-1 and TRBJ2-2; the D is unclear. V lost 11 bases and J lost 1, with 8 bases in between. CDR1 is MNHNS and CDR2 is SASEGT in the germline V gene. The CDR3 totals 12 residues. The CDR3 nucleotides read TGTGCCGCACTTAAGAACACCGGGGAGCTGTTTTTT. Encoded protein: CAALKNTGELFF.

The chain recombines TRBV7-9 with TRBJ2-5, with 9 bases aligning to TRBD2. Germline CDR1 reads SEHNR; CDR2 reads FQNEAQ (reference sequence). With 1 base clipped from V and 3 bases from J, the junction kept 3 bases outside the gene matches. The CDR3 is 15 residues long. Here the CDR3 reads CASSLGRLAEETQYF. DNA for the CDR3: TGTGCCAGCAGCTTAGGGAGACTAGCGGAAGAGACCCAGTACTTC.

The genes are TRBV29-1 and TRBJ2-7, with TRBD1 matching 8 bases. CDR3 length: 16 residues. Germline values: CDR1 SQVTM, CDR2 ANQGSEA. The V gene end was trimmed by 1 base and the J gene end by 3 bases; junction bases not matched to a gene: 11. CDR3 nucleotide sequence: TGCAGCGTTGAAGTACCACATGGACAGGGAGACTACGAGCAGTACTTC. It codes for CSVEVPHGQGDYEQYF.

This clonotype was picked up a small number of times. The CDR3 bases are TGTGCCAGCAGTCTCGACCGAATTGGAAATACGCAGTATTTT. Its protein is CASSLDRIGNTQYF. The rearrangement joins TRBV7-2 to TRBJ2-3; D unclear. V was pared by 6 bases and J by 7 bases, with 17 bases between. CDR3 size: 14 residues. Germline V lookup: CDR1 SGHTA, CDR2 FQGNSA.

This clonotype was counted between two and nine times. The V gene is TRBV7-9, the J gene TRBJ1-1; D is unresolved. In germline, CDR1 is SEHNR, CDR2 FQNEAQ (reference sequence). This CDR3 has 16 amino acids. Deletions cut 5 bases from V and 1 base from J, with 17 bases between. The CDR3 region has the DNA TGTGCCAGCAGCCTAAACCCATACTCTGGGAACACTGAAGCTTTCTTT. Translation gives CASSLNPYSGNTEAFF.

This clonotype has only a few counts. The chain uses TRBV29-1 and TRBJ1-1, with D possibly TRBD1 on 5 matching bases. In germline, CDR1 is SQVTM, CDR2 ANQGSEA. The V end lost 1 base, the J end lost 1 base, and 7 bases lay between the germline ends. The CDR3 extends over 13 amino acids. CDR3 amino acids: CSVEGGTNTEAFF. The CDR3 coding sequence is TGCAGCGTTGAAGGGGGGACGAACACTGAAGCTTTCTTT.

This clonotype has at least ten counts. The chain recombines TRBV5-6 with TRBJ1-1, with 7 bases lining up with TRBD1. CDR3 length: 16 amino acids. The junction had 9 bases not matched to a gene; V was cut back by 4 bases and J by 0 bases. Germline CDR1 reads SGHDT; CDR2 reads YYEEEE. As DNA, the CDR3 is TGTGCCAGCAGCCCGACAGGGTACGACATGAACACTGAAGCTTTCTTT. Translation: CASSPTGYDMNTEAFF. Variable domain in full (rest from reference TRBV5-6 and TRBJ1-1): DAGVTQSPTHLIKTRGQQVTLRCSPKSGHDTVSWYQQALGQGPQFIFQYYEEEERQRGNFPDRFSGHQFPNYSSELNVNALLLGDSALYLCASSPTGYDMNTEAFFGQGTRLTVV.

The chain uses TRBV20-1 and TRBJ2-7; maybe TRBD1 (5 bases). Trimming cost V 0 bases and J 3 bases, with 12 bases left between them. CDR1 is DFQATT, CDR2 SNEGSKA, per germline (reference sequence). The CDR3 length is 14 residues. The CDR3 is CSARDESRVYEQYF. In DNA form, the CDR3 reads TGCAGTGCTAGAGATGAAAGCAGGGTCTACGAGCAGTACTTC.

This clonotype was counted a few times. The chain recombines TRBV27 with TRBJ2-7; 9 bases are a match to TRBD1. This CDR3 region has 15 residues. The V gene's germline CDR1 is MNHEY and CDR2 SMNVEV (reference sequence). J lost 6 bases, V lost 5 bases, and 11 bases had no gene match. The DNA for the CDR3 is TGTGCCAGCAGTGCCAGACAGGGGGGGCCCATCGAGCAGTACTTC. This sequence encodes CASSARQGGPIEQYF.

V is TRBV6-2 or TRBV6-3 and J is TRBJ2-5, with a weak D call TRBD1 (5 bases). The V end lost 9 bases, the J end lost 1 base, and 15 bases lay between the germline ends. The CDR3 is made up of 14 amino acids. CDR1 and CDR2 (germline): MNHEY, SVGEGT. This CDR3 reads CASSRETVQETQYF. CDR3 coding DNA: TGTGCCAGTTCAAGAGAGACAGTCCAAGAGACCCAGTACTTC.

CDR3 loop: CASSANRDHEQYF. The CDR3 bases are TGTGCCAGCAGCGCGAACAGGGACCACGAGCAGTACTTC. The chain couples TRBV2 to TRBJ2-7, with TRBD1 as a possible D gene (6 bases). The V end was cut by 6 bases, the J end by 5 bases, with 14 bases between. This CDR3 spans 13 amino acids. In germline, CDR1 is SNHLY, CDR2 FYNNEI.

This clonotype was picked up many times. This sequence joins TRBV12-5 and TRBJ1-6; no clear D gene. The germline V and J ends were trimmed by 0 bases and 8 bases, with 2 bases remaining between them. Germline assignment: CDR1 LGHNT and CDR2 FRNRAP. This CDR3 spans 12 amino acids. CDR3 nucleotide sequence: TGTGCTAGTGGTTTGGTACATTCACCCCTCCACTTT. Protein: CASGLVHSPLHF.

This clonotype was counted at least ten times. The chain carries TRBV7-2 and TRBJ1-6; D remains ambiguous. In germline, CDR1 is SGHTA, CDR2 FQGNSA. Trimming stripped 5 bases from V and 10 bases from J, with 15 bases between. The CDR3 consists of 14 residues. CDR3 bases: TGTGCCAGCAGCCCCCTTGAGGTAACCTCACCCCTCCACTTT. It yields the protein CASSPLEVTSPLHF.

This sequence joins TRBV10-3 and TRBJ2-7; D possibly matches TRBD1 or TRBD2 (6 bases each). Germline lookup yields CDR1 ENHRY and CDR2 SYGVKD. CDR3 size: 15 residues. The ends were cut back, 10 bases at V and 0 bases at J, with 19 bases in the middle. This CDR3 is CATYMPGALSYEQYF. The CDR3 nucleotides read TGTGCCACCTACATGCCGGGGGCACTCTCCTACGAGCAGTACTTC.

In this sample, this clonotype turned up many times. The chain recombines TRBV4-1 with TRBJ2-2; 8 positions agree with TRBD1. Germline CDR1 and CDR2: MGHRA and YSYEKL. This CDR3 region has 17 residues. J lost 5 bases, V lost 1 base, and 9 bases had no gene match. CDR3 sequence (DNA): TGCGCCAGCAGCCAAGCGGTCACAGGGGGTCGAACCGGGGAGCTGTTTTTT. It is translated as CASSQAVTGGRTGELFF.

The V gene is TRBV21-1, the J gene TRBJ1-5. TRBV21-1 is a pseudogene. The CDR3 sequence is 15 residues long. CDR3 nucleotides: TGTGCCAGCAGCAAAGTGGAGGGGCTTACAGAGCCCCAGCATTTT. This encodes CASSKVEGLTEPQHF.

The chain has TRBV14 and TRBJ2-1, with D tentatively TRBD2 (6 bases). The length of the CDR3 is 16 residues. The V gene lost 4 bases and the J gene lost 0 bases, with 13 bases spanning the gap. The germline V gene encodes CDR1 SGHDN and CDR2 FVKESK. The CDR3 coding sequence is TGTGCCAGCAGCCCGTCAGCCGGGAGCTCCTACAATGAGCAGTTCTTC. Translation gives CASSPSAGSSYNEQFF.

This clonotype was seen many times. The rearrangement joins TRBV7-3 to TRBJ1-1; tentatively, D is TRBD1 (6 bases). CDR3 length equals 14 residues. Germline V lookup: CDR1 SGHTA, CDR2 FQGTGA. Trimming pared 5 bases from V and 5 bases from J, leaving 15 bases between. The CDR3 DNA reads TGTGCCAGCAGCCTCAGGGGTTATGGAACTGAAGCTTTCTTT. It translates to CASSLRGYGTEAFF.

V usage is TRBV7-2 and J usage is TRBJ2-2; TRBD2 matches at 11 bases. Losses at the gene ends were 2 bases for V and 7 bases for J; bases not matched to a gene: 3. Germline V gives CDR1 SGHTA, CDR2 FQGNSA. The CDR3 totals 15 residues. The CDR3 DNA sequence: TGTGCCAGCAGCTTATCTAGCGGGGGGTACGGGGAGCTGTTTTTT. The encoded protein is CASSLSSGGYGELFF. The variable domain in full, with the rest retrieved from reference TRBV7-2 and TRBJ2-2, is GAGVSQSPSNKVTEKGKDVELRCDPISGHTALYWYRQSLGQGLEFLIYFQGNSAPDKSGLPSDRFSAERTGGSVSTLTIQRTQQEDSAVYLCASSLSSGGYGELFFGEGSRLTVL.

This clonotype showed up many times. The chain is built from TRBV19 and TRBJ2-2; the D call may be TRBD1 or TRBD2 (6 bases each). The CDR3 sequence is 14 residues long. Looked up from germline, CDR1 is LNHDA and CDR2 is SQIVND (reference sequence). Trimming took off 7 bases at V and 2 bases at J, with 11 bases between the two ends. CDR3 DNA sequence: TGTGCCAGTATGAGGGGGGCCAACACCGGGGAGCTGTTTTTT. Its protein is CASMRGANTGELFF.

In this sample, this clonotype turned up a few times. The chain combines TRBV7-2 with TRBJ2-4; D gene unclear. There are 15 residues in the CDR3. Looked up from germline, CDR1 is SGHTA and CDR2 is FQGNSA. The V end was cut by 4 bases, the J end by 0 bases, with 10 bases between. DNA of the CDR3: TGTGCCAGCAGCTCTGAGATCCTAGCCAAAAACATTCAGTACTTC. Its translation: CASSSEILAKNIQYF.

This clonotype has a handful of counts. CDR3 region: CASSLPDRAADTQYF. CDR3 bases: TGTGCCAGCAGTTTACCCGACAGGGCGGCAGATACGCAGTATTTT. The J gene is TRBJ2-3, the V gene TRBV28; TRBD1 matches at 7 bases. Germline CDR1 is MDHEN and CDR2 is SYDVKM. The CDR3 length is 15 residues. V lost 2 bases to trimming and J lost 4 bases; unmatched junction nucleotides: 6.

CDR3 nucleotides: TGTGCCAGCAGTCATTTGGTCGATGCCAAAAACATTCAGTACTTC. Residues: CASSHLVDAKNIQYF. This chain connects TRBV11-2 to TRBJ2-4; no clear D gene. This CDR3 has 15 residues. Germline V gene lookup returns CDR1 SGHAT and CDR2 FQNNGV. V gave up 6 bases and J gave up 1 base, with 13 bases separating them.

This clonotype was seen repeatedly, ten times or more. This chain connects TRBV14 to TRBJ2-3, with no clear D. CDR1 is SGHDN, CDR2 FVKESK, per germline. V dropped 0 bases and J dropped 0 bases, with 16 bases sitting between them. This CDR3 comprises 18 residues. The CDR3 is CASSQDLSFAPSTDTQYF. CDR3 in DNA: TGTGCCAGCAGCCAAGATCTTTCCTTTGCCCCTAGCACAGATACGCAGTATTTT.

This clonotype has a count of ten or more. The chain has TRBV21-1 and TRBJ2-3; no DNA check was done on the table's D call, TRBD2. TRBV21-1 is flagged as a pseudogene. The CDR3 sequence is 16 residues long. The CDR3 is CASSRVSGGATDTQYF. CDR3 bases: TGTGCCAGCAGCAGAGTTAGCGGGGGGGCGACAGATACGCAGTATTTT.

Ten or more counts support this clonotype. The V and J genes are TRBV20-1 and TRBJ2-5; TRBD2 agrees at 7 bases. Trimming removed 7 bases from V and 1 base from J; junction bases left unmatched: 9. This CDR3 has 14 amino acids. Germline V gives CDR1 DFQATT, CDR2 SNEGSKA (reference sequence). In DNA form, the CDR3 reads TGCAGTGTTGTCCGGGGAGGGGTCCAAGAGACCCAGTACTTC. Its protein product is CSVVRGGVQETQYF.

There are many counts of this clonotype. This chain links TRBV29-1 with TRBJ2-5; D is unclear. This CDR3 contains 13 residues. Per germline, CDR1 SQVTM and CDR2 ANQGSEA. The germline V and J ends were trimmed by 4 bases and 5 bases, with 14 bases remaining between them. The CDR3 reads CSVVSSSTETQYF. The CDR3 DNA follows: TGCAGCGTTGTGTCTTCGTCTACGGAGACCCAGTACTTC.

This clonotype came up a few times. The chain is built from TRBV6-5 and TRBJ1-2; TRBD1 is a possible D gene (6 bases). The CDR3 length is 15 residues. V was pared by 4 bases and J by 7 bases, with 19 bases between. CDR1 is MNHEY and CDR2 is SVGAGI in the germline V gene. Here the CDR3 reads CASSFRGAPSPGYTF. CDR3 bases: TGTGCCAGCAGTTTCCGGGGGGCCCCCTCCCCTGGCTACACCTTC.

V usage is TRBV6-6 and J usage is TRBJ2-3; the D gene is possibly TRBD2 (6 bases). The germline gives CDR1 MNHNY, CDR2 SVGAGI (reference sequence). The CDR3 length is 16 residues. The V and J ends lost 2 bases and 1 base respectively, with 13 bases between them. The CDR3 sequence is CASSYRAGGGTDTQYF. In DNA, the CDR3 is TGTGCCAGCAGTTACCGAGCCGGGGGAGGCACAGATACGCAGTATTTT.